This T cell receptor (beta chain) is from a study of blood T cell repertoires in COVID-19. Germline assignment: CDR1 WNHNN and CDR2 SYGVQD (reference sequence). V was pared by 8 bases and J by 1 base, with 11 bases between. This CDR3 is built from 13 residues. As handled by the study authors: Amplifying reference gene primers gave estimates of nucleated cell counts. Data came from immunoSEQ multiplex PCR; TCRdb stores just in-frame clones and leaves some out. The V and J calls and the clone size are those of that table, but D and trimming were determined from the DNA. The sample holds some 200,000 clones, around 84% seen once.

This clonotype was obtained from a man at least 80 years old with acute or convalescent COVID-19. Sequenced sample: peripheral blood. This chain connects TRBV10-1 to TRBJ2-5; a possible D gene is TRBD2 (5 bases). The CDR3 bases are TGCGCCAGCCTAGGACTGATCCAAGAGACCCAGTACTTC. This translates into CASLGLIQETQYF.